Below, one T cell receptor beta chain is given with its context. This sample is drawn from a study of Ad26.COV2.S vaccination and SARS-CoV-2 variants. Across the whole study: Intramuscular Ad26.COV2.S at 5x10^10 or 1x10^11 viral particles.

The treatment is: 19 received Ad26.COV2.S at low or high dose, single or two shots; 5 received placebo; per-sample allocation not given. Samples came from day 63 after the first vaccine or placebo injection. CDR1 and CDR2 from the germline V gene are LNHDA and SQIVND (reference sequence). V dropped 5 bases and J dropped 1 base, with 8 bases sitting between them. There are 13 residues in the CDR3. The assay was immunoSEQ multiplex PCR, and TCRdb's table has in-frame clones only and misses some. The profile shows a few hundred thousand clones, about 88% of them singletons. This TCR came from a person between 18 and 59 years old who received the Ad26.COV2.S COVID-19 vaccine or a placebo. V is TRBV19 and J is TRBJ1-1; D ambiguous. The source was peripheral blood, collected in a trial of Ad26.COV2.S vaccine versus placebo. The CDR3, as DNA: TGTGCCAGTAGTGTCCTGGGGAACACTGAAGCTTTCTTT. It is translated as CASSVLGNTEAFF.